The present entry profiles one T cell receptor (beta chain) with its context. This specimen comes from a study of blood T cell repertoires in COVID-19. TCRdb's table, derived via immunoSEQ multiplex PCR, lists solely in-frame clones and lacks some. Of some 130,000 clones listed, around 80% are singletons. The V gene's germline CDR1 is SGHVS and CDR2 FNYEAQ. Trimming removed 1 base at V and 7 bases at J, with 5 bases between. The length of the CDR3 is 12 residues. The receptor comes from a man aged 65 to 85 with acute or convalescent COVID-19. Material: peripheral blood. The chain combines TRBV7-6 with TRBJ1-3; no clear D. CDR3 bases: TGTGCCAGCAGCTTAGATCCGAACACCATATATTTT. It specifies CASSLDPNTIYF.